This T cell receptor beta chain is from a study of vaccination effects on CD4 cells after COVID-19. Generated by immunoSEQ multiplex PCR, the TCRdb table keeps only in-frame clones and is missing some. The sample shows roughly 27,000 clones, about four fifths of them seen only once. About this clone itself: The antigen remains undetermined.

Antigen-specific CD4+ T cells were expanded (with viral peptide pools) by the ViraFEST assay ahead of sequencing. Cultured cells yielded isolated CD4+ T cells after less than 11 days. The participants, recipients of two vaccine doses, got either BNT162b2 or mRNA-1273. Trimming took off 1 base at V and 1 base at J, with 7 bases between the two ends. Germline-derived CDR1 and CDR2 are SGHNT and YENEEA. This CDR3 has 14 amino acids. General study results and limits: Marked contraction was observed in infection-induced and vaccine-induced clones late after vaccination.

The genes are TRBV11-3 and TRBJ1-1; D may be TRBD1 (6 bases). The source was CD4+ T cells from PBMCs cultured with HCoV-NL63 spike peptides, collected after COVID-19 vaccination. This sequence originates from a human donor who received a COVID-19 vaccine. Some clones in this sample may be carry-over from other donors' samples. The CDR3 DNA sequence: TGTGCCAGCAGCTTAGCAGGGGAGAACACTGAAGCTTTCTTT. Translating gives CASSLAGENTEAFF.